These 31 T cell receptor beta chains were all obtained from the same sample, sequenced in a study of OX40 agonist ivuxolimab in advanced cancers. Some clones are missing from TCRdb's copy, which holds only in-frame ones; the method was immunoSEQ multiplex PCR. The data show approximately 81,000 clones, with 85% to 90% seen just once and approximately 0.93% held by the top ten. Sequencing was performed on CD4+ or CD8+ T cells sorted from blood, taken in a trial of the OX40 agonist ivuxolimab. These receptor sequences come from an adult with an advanced solid tumor such as melanoma, head and neck, liver or kidney cancer.

The chain employs TRBV5-8 and TRBJ1-3; D is perhaps TRBD1 (5 bases). V was cut by 4 bases and J by 2 bases, with 13 bases left in between. The CDR3 extends over 15 amino acids. Germline V gene data show CDR1 as SGHTS and CDR2 as YDEGEE. The chain's CDR3 is CASSNFGAAGNTIYF. As DNA, the CDR3 is TGTGCCAGCAGCAATTTCGGGGCGGCTGGAAACACCATATATTTT.

V is TRBV6-1 and J is TRBJ2-2, with 9 bases identical to TRBD1. The V gene's germline CDR1 is MNHNS and CDR2 SASEGT. The V segment lost 6 bases and the J segment 5 bases; nucleotides outside the gene matches: 7. This CDR3 contains 15 residues. CDR3 sequence (DNA): TGTGCCAGCAGAGAAACAGGGGGCGGAACCGGGGAGCTGTTTTTT. Translated: CASRETGGGTGELFF.

The chain couples TRBV5-1 to TRBJ2-2, with 9 nucleotides matching TRBD2. CDR1 is SGHRS, CDR2 YFSETQ, per germline. The CDR3 runs 16 residues. V lost 0 bases, J lost 5 bases, and 5 bases stayed unmatched. For the CDR3, the DNA is TGCGCCAGCAGCTTGGGTAGCGGGAGACGGACCGGGGAGCTGTTTTTT. Amino acids: CASSLGSGRRTGELFF.

The chain carries TRBV6-6 and TRBJ1-1; D unresolved. With 6 bases removed from V and 2 bases from J, the gap between germline ends came to 10 bases. This CDR3 region has 13 residues. Per germline, CDR1 MNHNY and CDR2 SVGAGI (reference sequence). The CDR3 DNA reads TGTGCCAGCAGCCAGCCGGGAAACACTGAAGCTTTCTTT. Translated, it gives CASSQPGNTEAFF.

This clone was observed a few times. This sequence joins TRBV19 and TRBJ2-7; perhaps TRBD2 as D (6 bases). Between the trimmed V and J ends, which lost 4 bases and 0 bases, there was a span of 10 bases. Per the germline V gene, CDR1 is LNHDA and CDR2 is SQIVND (reference sequence). The CDR3 is made up of 14 amino acids. The CDR3 reads CASSSGINSYEQYF. CDR3 in DNA: TGTGCCAGTAGTAGCGGGATAAACTCCTACGAGCAGTACTTC. Combining the CDR3 with reference TRBV19 and TRBJ2-7 gives the whole variable domain DGGITQSPKYLFRKEGQNVTLSCEQNLNHDAMYWYRQDPGQGLRLIYYSQIVNDFQKGDIAEGYSVSREKKESFPLTVTSAQKNPTAFYLCASSSGINSYEQYFGPGTRLTVT.

The V and J genes are TRBV2 and TRBJ2-5; D ambiguous. V was shortened by 1 base and J by 7 bases, with 4 bases between the two germline ends. CDR3 length: 11 amino acids. Germline V gives CDR1 SNHLY, CDR2 FYNNEI. CDR3 protein: CASSEGGTQYF. The CDR3 DNA reads TGTGCCAGCAGTGAAGGAGGGACCCAGTACTTC.

The rearrangement joins TRBV7-2 to TRBJ2-1, with 9 bases that match TRBD2. V was pared by 1 base and J by 8 bases, with 9 bases of the junction left unmatched. This CDR3 contains 16 residues. The germline CDR1 and CDR2 sequences are SGHTA and FQGNSA. CDR3 coding DNA: TGTGCCAGCAGCTTAGGGGCGGGAGGGCCATTGGATGAGCAGTTCTTC. Its translation: CASSLGAGGPLDEQFF.

This clone appeared once. V usage is TRBV10-3 and J usage is TRBJ2-3; D is perhaps TRBD2 (6 bases). Trimming stripped 3 bases from V and 3 bases from J, with 13 bases between. In germline, CDR1 is ENHRY, CDR2 SYGVKD. The CDR3 runs 15 residues. CDR3 bases: TGTGCCATCAGTGACCGAGCGGGCGGAACAGATACGCAGTATTTT. Encoded protein: CAISDRAGGTDTQYF.

The genes are TRBV27 and TRBJ2-2; D uncertain. This CDR3 has 13 residues. V was trimmed by 1 base and J by 6 bases, leaving 6 bases between them. Germline CDR1 is MNHEY and CDR2 is SMNVEV (reference sequence). CDR3 sequence (DNA): TGTGCCAGCAGTTTATTTTTTTCCGGGGAGCTGTTTTTT. It is translated as CASSLFFSGELFF.

V is TRBV14 and J is TRBJ2-4; D is unresolved. The CDR3 covers 14 residues. Germline lookup yields CDR1 SGHDN and CDR2 FVKESK. The ends were cut back, 2 bases at V and 13 bases at J, with 18 bases in the middle. The CDR3 bases are TGTGCCAGCAGCCAATCCTACTCTGCGGCTTGGCAGTACTTC. Its protein is CASSQSYSAAWQYF.

The V call is TRBV5-5, the J call TRBJ2-1; D call uncertain. V was clipped by 9 bases and J by 2 bases, with 9 bases between them. This CDR3 spans 12 amino acids. Germline assignment: CDR1 SGHKS and CDR2 YYEKEE (reference sequence). This CDR3 reads CATWLAYNEQFF. CDR3 nucleotides: TGTGCCACCTGGCTCGCCTACAATGAGCAGTTCTTC.

The chain has TRBV20-1 and TRBJ2-1, with D unclear. The CDR3 length is 11 residues. Germline CDR1 is DFQATT and CDR2 is SNEGSKA (reference sequence). V dropped 3 bases and J dropped 12 bases, with 12 bases sitting between them. The CDR3 DNA sequence: TGCAGTGCTAGTCTTAGCCTAAGGCAGTTCTTC. Translated, it gives CSASLSLRQFF.

The V gene is TRBV29-1, the J gene TRBJ2-7; D remains unclear. CDR1 and CDR2 (germline): SQVTM, ANQGSEA. Trimming left V 2 bases short and J 5 bases short, with 7 bases between. The CDR3 has 11 amino acids. In nucleotides, the CDR3 is TGCAGCGTTGAAATCCAGAACGAGCAGTACTTC. This codes for CSVEIQNEQYF.

V is TRBV19 and J is TRBJ2-2; 7 bases agree with TRBD2. Germline assignment: CDR1 LNHDA and CDR2 SQIVND (reference sequence). The CDR3 runs to 13 residues. V lost 8 bases and J lost 4; bases outside the gene matches: 4. DNA of the CDR3: TGTGCCAGTTGGGGGGGAGGCACCGGGGAGCTGTTTTTT. Translation: CASWGGGTGELFF.

This clone was detected once. The genes are TRBV7-3 and TRBJ2-3; a possible D gene is TRBD2 (6 bases). The CDR3 contains 15 residues. V was shortened by 5 bases and J by 2 bases, with 14 bases between the two germline ends. Germline CDR1 reads SGHTA; CDR2 reads FQGTGA. CDR3 DNA sequence: TGTGCCAGCAGCACTCAAGCGGGTTCCACAGATACGCAGTATTTT. This gives the protein CASSTQAGSTDTQYF.

The V call is TRBV2, the J call TRBJ1-2; 9 bases match TRBD1. Trimming cost V 8 bases and J 2 bases; bases outside gene matches: 9. Germline V gene lookup returns CDR1 SNHLY and CDR2 FYNNEI. This CDR3 has 15 residues. The CDR3 nucleotides are TGTGCCAGCGGGCCCAGGGACAGGGCCAACTATGGCTACACCTTC. Translation gives CASGPRDRANYGYTF.

V gene TRBV11-3 combines with J gene TRBJ2-1; possible D gene TRBD1, 6 bases. Germline-derived CDR1 and CDR2 are SGHNT and YENEEA. Between the trimmed V and J ends, which lost 4 bases and 3 bases, there was a span of 10 bases. The CDR3 has 14 amino acids. The CDR3 nucleotides read TGTGCCAGCAGCTATCGGGACAACTACAATGAGCAGTTCTTC. Translated, it gives CASSYRDNYNEQFF.

V gene TRBV27 combines with J gene TRBJ2-7, with unresolved D. V was cut by 5 bases and J by 2 bases, with 13 bases left in between. The CDR3 contains 14 residues. Germline CDR1 reads MNHEY; CDR2 reads SMNVEV (reference sequence). CDR3 sequence (DNA): TGTGCCAGCAGTACCTCGATAGCTACCTACGAGCAGTACTTC. It is translated as CASSTSIATYEQYF.

V usage is TRBV2 and J usage is TRBJ2-5, with D unclear. With 3 bases removed from V and 5 bases from J, the gap between germline ends came to 19 bases. The length of the CDR3 is 16 residues. Germline loops: CDR1 SNHLY, CDR2 FYNNEI. The CDR3 DNA follows: TGTGCCAGCAGTGAGGAGACTTTCCGTTATTGGGAGACCCAGTACTTC. The encoded protein is CASSEETFRYWETQYF.

This chain connects TRBV5-5 to TRBJ2-1; D possibly corresponds to TRBD2 (6 bases). This CDR3 contains 15 residues. Germline loops: CDR1 SGHKS, CDR2 YYEKEE (reference sequence). The V end lost 5 bases, the J end lost 3 bases, and 15 bases lay between the germline ends. The CDR3 region is CASSLAAGYYNEQFF. The CDR3 nucleotides are TGTGCCAGCAGTCTCGCGGCGGGGTACTACAATGAGCAGTTCTTC.

The V gene is TRBV4-1, the J gene TRBJ2-1; 10 bases are shared with TRBD2. V gave up 4 bases and J gave up 9 bases; unmatched junction bases: 15. The germline CDR1 and CDR2 sequences are MGHRA and YSYEKL. The CDR3 extends over 17 amino acids. The CDR3 is CASSLQASGRANIEQFF. The CDR3 DNA follows: TGCGCCAGCAGCCTCCAGGCGAGCGGGAGGGCCAATATTGAGCAGTTCTTC.

CDR3 amino acids: CASSPTGGNYGYTF. In DNA, the CDR3 is TGTGCCAGCTCACCGACAGGGGGAAACTATGGCTACACCTTC. This rearrangement joins TRBV18 to TRBJ1-2; TRBD1 agrees at 9 bases. Trimming at V came to 3 bases and at J to 2 bases, leaving 1 base not matched to a gene. The CDR3 is made up of 14 amino acids. Germline loops: CDR1 KGHSH, CDR2 LQKENI.

This clone appeared a few times. The V call is TRBV5-5, the J call TRBJ2-7; the D gene is possibly TRBD1 (6 bases). CDR1 is SGHKS, CDR2 YYEKEE, per germline (reference sequence). CDR3 length equals 15 residues. The ends were cut back, 3 bases at V and 6 bases at J, with 19 bases in the middle. CDR3 amino acids: CASSWAGQSSAEQYF. CDR3 DNA: TGTGCCAGCAGCTGGGCCGGACAGAGCTCGGCCGAGCAGTACTTC.

This chain uses TRBV29-1 with TRBJ1-5; D not resolved. The CDR3 is made up of 13 amino acids. Germline lookup yields CDR1 SQVTM and CDR2 ANQGSEA. V was shortened by 4 bases and J by 6 bases, with 13 bases between the two germline ends. CDR3 nucleotides: TGCAGCGTTGGGGATGGGATTGGTCAGCCCCAGCATTTT. Translation: CSVGDGIGQPQHF.

This chain joins TRBV10-3 and TRBJ2-7; D not certain. This CDR3 is 14 amino acids long. Germline assignment: CDR1 ENHRY and CDR2 SYGVKD. V was clipped by 6 bases and J by 0 bases, with 12 bases between them. The CDR3: CAISYSTDSYEQYF. The CDR3 DNA follows: TGTGCCATCAGCTACTCGACGGACTCCTACGAGCAGTACTTC.

This sequence joins TRBV19 and TRBJ2-7; 9 bases match TRBD1. Per the germline V gene, CDR1 is LNHDA and CDR2 is SQIVND (reference sequence). V shed 7 bases and J 5 bases; nucleotides not matched to a gene: 6. The CDR3 is 13 residues long. The CDR3 spells CASNPGQGHEQYF. In DNA form, the CDR3 reads TGTGCCAGTAATCCGGGACAGGGCCACGAGCAGTACTTC.

The rearrangement links TRBV9 to TRBJ1-2, with D unclear. Trimming cost V 3 bases and J 4 bases, with 10 bases left between them. This CDR3 has 13 amino acids. The germline V gene has CDR1 SGDLS and CDR2 YYNGEE. CDR3 coding DNA: TGTGCCAGCAGCGACCTACTTGGCTATGGCTACACCTTC. Translation: CASSDLLGYGYTF.

This chain links TRBV7-9 with TRBJ1-4; TRBD1 aligns across 9 bases. The CDR3 is 14 amino acids. CDR1 and CDR2 (germline): SEHNR, FQNEAQ (reference sequence). Unmatched junction bases numbered 11, after V lost 10 bases and J lost 8 bases. The DNA for the CDR3 is TGTGCCACCTGCCCTGGGACAGGGAAAGAAAAACTGTTTTTT. The encoded protein is CATCPGTGKEKLFF.

The chain couples TRBV9 to TRBJ1-6; D might be TRBD1 (5 bases). Trimming left V 0 bases short and J 8 bases short, with 6 bases between. Germline CDR1 and CDR2: SGDLS and YYNGEE. The CDR3 is 13 amino acids. In nucleotides, the CDR3 is TGTGCCAGCAGCGTAGTGGGGGATTCACCCCTCCACTTT. Encoded protein: CASSVVGDSPLHF.

The CDR3 sequence is CASSPPGQGGHQPQHF. In nucleotides, the CDR3 is TGTGCCAGCAGCCCGCCGGGACAGGGAGGCCATCAGCCCCAGCATTTT. The chain recombines TRBV7-2 with TRBJ1-5; 9 bases are a match to TRBD1. The V gene end was trimmed by 5 bases and the J gene end by 5 bases; junction bases not matched to a gene: 10. The V gene's germline CDR1 is SGHTA and CDR2 FQGNSA. The CDR3 has 16 amino acids.

V gene TRBV6-5 combines with J gene TRBJ1-6; D is undetermined. CDR1 and CDR2 from the germline V gene are MNHEY and SVGAGI. V lost 6 bases, J lost 5 bases, and 11 bases lay in between. The CDR3 consists of 14 residues. The CDR3 protein is CASRVGSDNSPLHF. The CDR3 DNA reads as TGTGCCAGCAGGGTGGGGTCCGATAATTCACCCCTCCACTTT.